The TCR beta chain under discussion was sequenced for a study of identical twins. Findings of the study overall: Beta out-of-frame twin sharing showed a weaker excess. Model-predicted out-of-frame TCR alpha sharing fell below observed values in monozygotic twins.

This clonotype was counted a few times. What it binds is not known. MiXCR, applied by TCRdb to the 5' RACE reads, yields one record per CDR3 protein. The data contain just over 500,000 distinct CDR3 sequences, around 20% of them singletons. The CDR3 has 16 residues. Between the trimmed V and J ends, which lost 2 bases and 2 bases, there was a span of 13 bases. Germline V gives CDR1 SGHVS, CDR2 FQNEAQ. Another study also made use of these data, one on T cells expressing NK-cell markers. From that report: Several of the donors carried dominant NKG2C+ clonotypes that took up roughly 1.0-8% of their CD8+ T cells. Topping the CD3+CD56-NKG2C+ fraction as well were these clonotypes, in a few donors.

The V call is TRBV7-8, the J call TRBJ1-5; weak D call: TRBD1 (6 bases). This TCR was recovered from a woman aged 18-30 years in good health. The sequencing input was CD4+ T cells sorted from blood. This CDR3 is CASSLQGNMGNQPQHF. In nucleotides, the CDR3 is TGTGCCAGCAGCTTACAGGGGAACATGGGCAATCAGCCCCAGCATTTT.